This TCR beta chain was identified during a study of blood T cell repertoires in COVID-19. Background on the study: PBMCs, B-cell-depleted T cells, or T cells provided the cDNA or gDNA that made up the material.

Original processing notes: By means of reference gene primer amplification, nucleated cell counts were estimated. Some clones are missing from TCRdb's copy, which holds only in-frame ones; the method was immunoSEQ multiplex PCR. That table gives V, J and clone size, and the DNA gave D and trimming. The sample lists around 320,000 clones; roughly 91% were seen once. CDR3 length equals 13 residues. The V gene lost 3 bases and the J gene lost 8 bases, with 14 bases spanning the gap. The V gene's germline CDR1 is MNHNS and CDR2 SASEGT. The clonotype originates from a woman aged 30 to 39 with COVID-19, enrolled during active disease. The J gene is TRBJ2-7, the V gene TRBV6-1; D is perhaps TRBD2 (6 bases). The source material was peripheral blood. CDR3: CASSEGSGFQQYF. CDR3 DNA: TGTGCCAGCAGTGAGGGTAGCGGTTTTCAGCAGTACTTC.